Included here is one TCR beta chain sequence, with context. Its specificity is unknown. The sample is drawn from a study of cytomegalovirus exposure and HLA in healthy donors. Primers for the PCR totalled 60 Vbeta and 13 Jbeta. TCRdb keeps only in-frame clones here, not all; method: immunoSEQ multiplex PCR. The table records 150,000 to 200,000 clones, approximately 79% of them present only once. V lost 6 bases, J lost 9 bases, and 10 bases lay in between. The CDR3 length is 11 residues. Per germline, CDR1 MNHNY and CDR2 SVGAGI (reference sequence). Study-wide results and caveats: TCR beta sequences reportedly predicted the HLA-A and HLA-B alleles of most subjects accurately. Sequence variants that were highly shared formed a cluster that was likely a sequencing artifact. It was about 180 TCR beta chains that were listed as cytomegalovirus-associated.

Sequences were obtained from PBMCs. V gene TRBV6-6 combines with J gene TRBJ2-3; no clear D gene. The source of this sequence is a man in his forties or fifties in good health and CMV-seronegative. The CDR3 DNA is TGTGCCAGCAGCCCACTCAACACGCAGTATTTT. Residues: CASSPLNTQYF.